The 29 T cell receptor beta chains reported below all come from one sample, sequenced in a study of blood T cell repertoires in COVID-19. Data came from immunoSEQ multiplex PCR; TCRdb stores just in-frame clones and leaves some out. The sample holds some 250,000 clones, under 90% seen once. The sample consisted of peripheral blood. The receptor source for this set is a woman aged 60-75 years with active or convalescent COVID-19.

The chain carries TRBV28 and TRBJ2-1; perhaps TRBD1 as D (5 bases). Germline CDR1 MDHEN, CDR2 SYDVKM. Trimming cost V 2 bases and J 3 bases, with 14 bases left between them. There are 16 residues in the CDR3. This CDR3 is CASSLDSQGYYNEQFF. The CDR3 bases are TGTGCCAGCAGTTTAGACTCTCAGGGTTACTACAATGAGCAGTTCTTC.

The rearrangement joins TRBV15 to TRBJ2-5, with D unclear. V lost 0 bases to trimming and J lost 9 bases, with 17 bases between them. There are 15 residues in the CDR3. Germline V gene sequence: CDR1 LNHNV, CDR2 YYDKDF (reference sequence). CDR3 DNA sequence: TGTGCCACCAGCAGAGATGAGGCTACCCACTGGTCCCAGTACTTC. It yields the protein CATSRDEATHWSQYF.

As for this clone: Other DNA sequences in the sample encode the same CDR3. The rearrangement links TRBV18 to TRBJ2-2; D unclear. V was shortened by 1 base and J by 0 bases, with 9 bases between the two germline ends. Per germline, CDR1 KGHSH and CDR2 LQKENI. This CDR3 is built from 16 residues. In DNA, the CDR3 is TGTGCCAGCTCACCACGTCCGACAACGAACACCGGGGAGCTGTTTTTT. Protein product: CASSPRPTTNTGELFF. Based on the CDR3 plus reference TRBV18 and TRBJ2-2, the full variable domain is NAGVMQNPRHLVRRRGQEARLRCSPMKGHSHVYWYRQLPEEGLKFMVYLQKENIIDESGMPKERFSAEFPKEGPSILRIQQVVRGDSAAYFCASSPRPTTNTGELFFGEGSRLTVL.

The V call is TRBV10-1, the J call TRBJ1-5, with TRBD1 as a possible D gene (6 bases). Germline CDR1 WNHNN, CDR2 SYGVQD (reference sequence). The CDR3 contains 19 residues. V was trimmed by 0 bases and J by 0 bases, leaving 18 bases between them. Here the CDR3 DNA reads TGCGCCAGCAGTGAGTCGAGCGTCAGGGGAAGGGCTAGCAATCAGCCCCAGCATTTT. Protein: CASSESSVRGRASNQPQHF.

The chain couples TRBV6-1 to TRBJ1-1, with 8 bases fitting TRBD1. V trimming: 2 bases; J trimming: 0 bases; junction bases outside the gene matches: 8. This CDR3 region has 17 residues. CDR1 and CDR2 from the germline V gene are MNHNS and SASEGT. CDR3 loop: CASSEWGTGHMNTEAFF. In nucleotides, the CDR3 is TGTGCCAGCAGTGAATGGGGGACAGGCCACATGAACACTGAAGCTTTCTTT.

As DNA, the CDR3 is TGTGCCAGCAGCTTGGCGGGACAGGACTATGGCTACACCTTC. It specifies CASSLAGQDYGYTF. The V and J genes are TRBV5-4 and TRBJ1-2; 8 nucleotides match TRBD1. This CDR3 contains 14 residues. Unmatched junction bases numbered 1, after V lost 0 bases and J lost 3 bases. Germline lookup yields CDR1 SGHNT and CDR2 YYREEE (reference sequence). Variable domain in full (rest from reference TRBV5-4 and TRBJ1-2): ETGVTQSPTHLIKTRGQQVTLRCSSQSGHNTVSWYQQALGQGPQFIFQYYREEENGRGNFPPRFSGLQFPNYSSELNVNALELDDSALYLCASSLAGQDYGYTFGSGTRLTVV.

This CDR3 is CASSEVLGGELFF. The CDR3 DNA reads TGTGCCAGCAGTGAAGTACTAGGCGGGGAGCTGTTTTTT. The chain uses TRBV6-4 and TRBJ2-2, with D perhaps matching TRBD2 (5 bases). The V end was cut by 3 bases, the J end by 7 bases, with 9 bases between. Looked up from germline, CDR1 is MRHNA and CDR2 is SNTAGT. CDR3 length equals 13 residues.

This chain joins TRBV10-3 and TRBJ2-3; 8 bases fit TRBD2. The CDR3 runs 16 residues. With V trimmed by 6 bases and J by 1 base, 9 bases remained unmatched. Looked up from germline, CDR1 is ENHRY and CDR2 is SYGVKD. This chain's CDR3 is CAIRNPPGLGTDTQYF. In DNA, the CDR3 is TGTGCCATCAGGAACCCACCGGGACTAGGCACAGATACGCAGTATTTT.

The V and J genes are TRBV19 and TRBJ1-2, with D uncertain. The length of the CDR3 is 12 residues. CDR1 is LNHDA, CDR2 SQIVND, per germline (reference sequence). V lost 5 bases to trimming and J lost 8 bases, with 12 bases between them. The CDR3 spells CASSPRTGGYTF. The CDR3 DNA sequence: TGTGCCAGTAGTCCCCGGACGGGGGGCTACACCTTC.

V usage is TRBV4-1 and J usage is TRBJ1-3; unclear D gene. The germline V gene has CDR1 MGHRA and CDR2 YSYEKL. The CDR3 spans 15 residues. The V and J ends lost 8 bases and 2 bases respectively, with 16 bases between them. The CDR3 region is CASPKDGRAGNTIYF. The CDR3 coding sequence is TGCGCCAGCCCTAAGGATGGGAGGGCTGGAAACACCATATATTTT.

The count of this clone is one. This chain uses TRBV18 with TRBJ2-6; TRBD1 agrees at 8 bases. Germline CDR1 KGHSH, CDR2 LQKENI. The ends lost 3 bases at V and 0 bases at J; junction bases unmatched: 7. This CDR3 comprises 18 residues. The DNA for the CDR3 is TGTGCCAGCTCACCTAGGGACAGGCTGGACTCTGGGGCCAACGTCCTGACTTTC. Translated: CASSPRDRLDSGANVLTF.

As to this clone: Other DNA sequences of this sample code for an identical CDR3. J is TRBJ2-7 and V is TRBV11-2; D perhaps matches TRBD1 (5 bases). The CDR3 length is 12 residues. V lost 6 bases and J 3 bases, leaving 9 bases between the germline ends. Per the germline V gene, CDR1 is SGHAT and CDR2 is FQNNGV. CDR3 DNA sequence: TGTGCCAGCAGATCTCAGGGCTACGAGCAGTACTTC. Translated: CASRSQGYEQYF.

The genes are TRBV19 and TRBJ2-7, with D tentatively TRBD2 (5 bases). V dropped 6 bases and J dropped 1 base, with 19 bases sitting between them. Per germline, CDR1 LNHDA and CDR2 SQIVND (reference sequence). The CDR3 sequence is 16 residues long. The CDR3 protein is CASSPRRHSPSYEQYF. The CDR3 region has the DNA TGTGCCAGTAGCCCACGGAGGCACAGCCCGTCCTACGAGCAGTACTTC.

This sequence joins TRBV15 and TRBJ1-1, with D possibly matching TRBD1 (5 bases). Germline values: CDR1 LNHNV, CDR2 YYDKDF (reference sequence). V lost 0 bases, J lost 7 bases, and 15 bases lay in between. This CDR3 has 15 residues. The CDR3 is CATSRDLEVGLEAFF. In nucleotides, the CDR3 is TGTGCCACCAGCAGAGACCTCGAGGTGGGGCTTGAAGCTTTCTTT. Variable domain in full (rest from reference TRBV15 and TRBJ1-1): DAMVIQNPRYQVTQFGKPVTLSCSQTLNHNVMYWYQQKSSQAPKLLFHYYDKDFNNEADTPDNFQSRRPNTSFCFLDIRSPGLGDTAMYLCATSRDLEVGLEAFFGQGTRLTVV.

This chain links TRBV18 with TRBJ1-1, with D perhaps TRBD1 (5 bases). CDR3 size: 15 residues. Germline CDR1 and CDR2: KGHSH and LQKENI. Between the trimmed V and J ends, which lost 6 bases and 6 bases, there was a span of 20 bases. DNA for the CDR3: TGTGCCAGCTCGCACCGAGACCAGGGAGGGGCTGAAGCTTTCTTT. Encoded protein: CASSHRDQGGAEAFF.

V gene TRBV5-1 combines with J gene TRBJ2-3; the match to TRBD1 covers 9 bases. V was pared by 3 bases and J by 5 bases, with 7 bases of the junction left unmatched. The CDR3 consists of 15 residues. Germline CDR1 is SGHRS and CDR2 is YFSETQ. The chain's CDR3 is CASSWGQGKGDTQYF. The CDR3 DNA reads as TGCGCCAGCAGCTGGGGACAGGGTAAAGGAGATACGCAGTATTTT.

This sequence joins TRBV7-9 and TRBJ2-1; 7 bases map to TRBD2. The V and J ends lost 0 bases and 12 bases, in that order; junction bases with no gene match: 17. The CDR3 is made up of 17 amino acids. The germline V gene encodes CDR1 SEHNR and CDR2 FQNEAQ (reference sequence). This CDR3 is CASSLAGSGTTESGQFF. For the CDR3, the DNA is TGTGCCAGCAGCTTAGCGGGGTCCGGGACTACCGAGTCGGGGCAGTTCTTC.

The chain carries TRBV5-5 and TRBJ1-2; D uncertain. Per the germline V gene, CDR1 is SGHKS and CDR2 is YYEKEE (reference sequence). Trimming cost V 3 bases and J 4 bases, with 7 bases left between them. CDR3 size: 12 residues. The CDR3 DNA reads as TGTGCCAGCAGCTCTGAGGGCTATGGCTACACCTTC. This gives the protein CASSSEGYGYTF. The full variable domain, with the rest looked up from reference TRBV5-5 and TRBJ1-2, is DAGVTQSPTHLIKTRGQQVTLRCSPISGHKSVSWYQQVLGQGPQFIFQYYEKEERGRGNFPDRFSARQFPNYSSELNVNALLLGDSALYLCASSSEGYGYTFGSGTRLTVV.

V and J are TRBV11-3 and TRBJ2-3; 11 bases match TRBD2. Germline V gives CDR1 SGHNT, CDR2 YENEEA. J lost 0 bases, V lost 2 bases, and 7 bases had no gene match. The CDR3 consists of 18 residues. Written as DNA, the CDR3 is TGTGCCAGCAGCTTACGGCTAGCGGGGGGTCCTAGCACAGATACGCAGTATTTT. The encoded protein is CASSLRLAGGPSTDTQYF.

The V gene is TRBV18, the J gene TRBJ2-5; the D gene is possibly TRBD2 (6 bases). This CDR3 is 17 amino acids long. Germline lookup yields CDR1 KGHSH and CDR2 LQKENI. Deletions cut 4 bases from V and 5 bases from J, with 23 bases between. The CDR3 bases are TGTGCCAGCTCACGGTCCTCGGGCGGGGACGCGTCGGAGACCCAGTACTTC. Amino acid sequence: CASSRSSGGDASETQYF.

The CDR3 loop is CASSLVFQGPGYTF. In nucleotides, the CDR3 is TGTGCCAGCAGCTTAGTTTTCCAGGGGCCTGGCTACACCTTC. V usage is TRBV7-9 and J usage is TRBJ1-2, with D maybe TRBD1 (6 bases). The CDR3 length is 14 residues. Deletions cut 1 base from V and 7 bases from J, with 13 bases between. From germline, CDR1 is SEHNR and CDR2 FQNEAQ (reference sequence). The full variable domain, in which reference TRBV7-9 and TRBJ1-2 provide the parts outside the CDR3, is DTGVSQNPRHKITKRGQNVTFRCDPISEHNRLYWYRQTLGQGPEFLTYFQNEAQLEKSRLLSDRFSAERPKGSFSTLEIQRTEQGDSAMYLCASSLVFQGPGYTFGSGTRLTVV.

This chain joins TRBV4-1 and TRBJ1-5; TRBD1 agrees at 8 bases. V dropped 1 base and J dropped 5; count of bases not matched to a gene: 4. Germline CDR1 MGHRA, CDR2 YSYEKL. CDR3 length equals 15 residues. Here the CDR3 reads CASSQGAGGHQPQHF. The CDR3 coding sequence is TGCGCCAGCAGCCAAGGGGCAGGGGGCCATCAGCCCCAGCATTTT.

This clone showed up just a few times. The V and J genes are TRBV9 and TRBJ1-5; D might be TRBD1 (6 bases). The CDR3 sequence is 13 residues long. Germline values: CDR1 SGDLS, CDR2 YYNGEE. Trimming removed 3 bases at V and 2 bases at J, with 6 bases between. CDR3 in DNA: TGTGCCAGCAGCGAGGGGGGCAATCAGCCCCAGCATTTT. Protein sequence: CASSEGGNQPQHF.

The chain recombines TRBV27 with TRBJ2-7, with 9 bases that match TRBD1. Looked up from germline, CDR1 is MNHEY and CDR2 is SMNVEV (reference sequence). Unmatched junction bases numbered 8, after V lost 8 bases and J lost 3 bases. This CDR3 is 14 amino acids long. The CDR3 protein is CASGLTGGSYEQYF. The CDR3 DNA follows: TGTGCCAGCGGACTAACAGGGGGCAGCTACGAGCAGTACTTC.

The table lists this clone with a count of one. The V and J genes are TRBV14 and TRBJ1-2, with TRBD1 identical over 8 bases. The CDR3 is made up of 15 amino acids. CDR1 and CDR2 from the germline V gene are SGHDN and FVKESK. With 4 bases clipped from V and 7 bases from J, the junction kept 11 bases outside the gene matches. The CDR3 protein is CASSPWDRRLSGYTF. The CDR3 bases are TGTGCCAGCAGCCCTTGGGACAGGAGGCTTTCTGGCTACACCTTC.

To note about this clone: An end of the junction differs from the germline gene, which may be a read error. The chain carries TRBV7-2 and TRBJ1-2; weak D call: TRBD1 (5 bases). The CDR3 sequence is 12 residues long. Looked up from germline, CDR1 is SGHTA and CDR2 is FQGNSA. The DNA for the CDR3 is TGTGCCAGCAGCCCCCATGTGGGGCCAGTCCTCTTC. Protein product: CASSPHVGPVLF.

This chain joins TRBV5-1 and TRBJ1-2, with a weak D call TRBD1 (5 bases). This CDR3 has 14 amino acids. Per the germline V gene, CDR1 is SGHRS and CDR2 is YFSETQ. The germline V and J ends were trimmed by 0 bases and 2 bases, with 8 bases remaining between them. CDR3 in amino acids: CASSLDTGNYGYTF. The CDR3, as DNA: TGCGCCAGCAGCTTGGATACAGGAAACTATGGCTACACCTTC.

Concerning this clone itself: Other DNA sequences from this sample encode an identical CDR3 as well. The rearrangement uses TRBV9 and TRBJ2-3; 8 bases map to TRBD2. V trimming: 0 bases; J trimming: 4 bases; junction bases outside the gene matches: 1. The CDR3 contains 14 residues. Germline loops: CDR1 SGDLS, CDR2 YYNGEE. The CDR3 sequence is CASSVVGGADTQYF. The DNA for the CDR3 is TGTGCCAGCAGCGTAGTCGGGGGGGCAGATACGCAGTATTTT.

The sample holds one count of this clone. The gene calls are TRBV6-5 and TRBJ1-6; D remains ambiguous. Germline V gene sequence: CDR1 MNHEY, CDR2 SVGAGI. Trimming cost V 5 bases and J 7 bases, with 12 bases left between them. CDR3 length: 14 amino acids. CDR3 in amino acids: CASSPGVRNSPLHF. CDR3 bases: TGTGCCAGCAGTCCCGGGGTAAGGAATTCACCCCTCCACTTT.